The present TCR beta chain was sequenced within a study of T cells in Graves' hyperthyroidism and ophthalmopathy. General study results and limits: Expanded thyroid clonotypes (above 0.001) were mostly also found in blood. Separating ophthalmopathy from stable hyperthyroidism was achieved by a 13 V-J model.

A remark on this clonotype: The antigen remains undetermined.

The CDR3 covers 15 residues. CDR1 is MDHEN, CDR2 SYDVKM, per germline. The J segment lost 5 bases and the V segment lost 5 bases, leaving 8 bases of the junction unmatched. For ophthalmopathy patients, the Clinical Activity Score was at least 3 and the NOSPECS grade at least 4; duration was under 3 months. This sample holds PBMCs from about 10 ml fresh peripheral blood. Amplified TCR beta CDR3 regions came from RNA transcripts. The HTBI set primed first-round TCR CDR3 RT-PCR. TCRdb recomputed calls from the multiplex PCR reads with MiXCR, one row per CDR3 protein. Among some 650,000 distinct CDR3 sequences listed, approximately 15% were seen once.

The TCR originated in a woman between 40 and 50 years old with Graves' ophthalmopathy. The sequencing input was blood. The gene calls are TRBV28 and TRBJ1-2; 10 bases are shared with TRBD1. The CDR3 reads CASSKGTGVGYGYTF. The CDR3 DNA is TGTGCCAGCAGTAAAGGGACAGGGGTCGGGTATGGCTACACCTTC.